The clone carrying this T cell receptor beta chain came up a few times. A second roughly 6 to 11 cycle PCR used barcoded and J-beta primers. Using its own MiXCR run on the 5' RACE reads, TCRdb lists one record per CDR3 protein. Of approximately 780,000 distinct CDR3 sequences in the sample, around a quarter were seen once. The sample belongs to a study of blood T cells in healthy people across ages. Germline values: CDR1 SGHTA, CDR2 FQGTGA. V lost 2 bases and J lost 10, with 12 bases in between. The CDR3 extends over 13 amino acids. This same sample was also taken into another study, of T cells of mothers and their children. As that study records: The study obtained over 8 million TCR beta CDR3 reads per mother and 2.5 million to 3 million per child.

The chain has TRBV7-3 and TRBJ2-1; no clear D. Material: blood. The sequence was obtained from a boy under 18 in good health. The CDR3, as DNA: TGTGCCAGCAGCTTAGGGCTATTAGACGAGCAGTTCTTC. Translated, it gives CASSLGLLDEQFF.